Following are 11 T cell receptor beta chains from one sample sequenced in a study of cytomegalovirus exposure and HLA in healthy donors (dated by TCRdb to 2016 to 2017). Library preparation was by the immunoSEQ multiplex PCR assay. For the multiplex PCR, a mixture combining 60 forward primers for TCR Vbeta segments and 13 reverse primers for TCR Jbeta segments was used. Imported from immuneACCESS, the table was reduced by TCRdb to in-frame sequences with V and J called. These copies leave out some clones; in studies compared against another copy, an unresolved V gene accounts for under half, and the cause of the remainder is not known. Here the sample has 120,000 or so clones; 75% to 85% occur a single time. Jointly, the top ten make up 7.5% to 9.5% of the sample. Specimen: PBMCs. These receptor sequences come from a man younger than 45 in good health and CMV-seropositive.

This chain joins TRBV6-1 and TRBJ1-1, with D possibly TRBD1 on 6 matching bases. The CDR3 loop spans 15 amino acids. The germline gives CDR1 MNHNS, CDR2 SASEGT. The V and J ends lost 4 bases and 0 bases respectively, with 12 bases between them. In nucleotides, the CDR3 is TGTGCCAGCAGTGGCGGACAGTCTATGAACACTGAAGCTTTCTTT. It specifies CASSGGQSMNTEAFF.

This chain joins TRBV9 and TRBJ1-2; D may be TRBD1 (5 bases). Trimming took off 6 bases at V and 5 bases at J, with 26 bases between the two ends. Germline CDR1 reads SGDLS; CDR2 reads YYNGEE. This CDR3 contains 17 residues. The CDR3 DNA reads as TGTGCCAGCACCCCTAAAAGCGGGGACGGAGAAGAATATGGCTACACCTTC. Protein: CASTPKSGDGEEYGYTF.

Here the CDR3 reads CSVDRQATDTQYF. The CDR3 region has the DNA TGCAGCGTTGACCGACAGGCTACAGATACGCAGTATTTT. This chain joins TRBV29-1 and TRBJ2-3; a possible D gene is TRBD1 (6 bases). The germline CDR1 and CDR2 sequences are SQVTM and ANQGSEA. The V gene lost 3 bases and the J gene lost 3 bases, with 10 bases spanning the gap. This CDR3 spans 13 amino acids.

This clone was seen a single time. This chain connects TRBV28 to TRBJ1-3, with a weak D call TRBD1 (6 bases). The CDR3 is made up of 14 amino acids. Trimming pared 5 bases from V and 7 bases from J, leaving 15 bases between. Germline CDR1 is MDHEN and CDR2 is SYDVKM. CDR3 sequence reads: CASSRARGKNTIYF. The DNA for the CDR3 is TGTGCCAGCAGTAGAGCCAGGGGCAAGAACACCATATATTTT.

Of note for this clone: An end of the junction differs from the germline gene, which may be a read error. The CDR3 here is CASSKTSGWAKNSQYF. The CDR3 nucleotides read TGTGCCAGCAGCAAGACTAGCGGGTGGGCCAAAAACAGTCAGTACTTC. The chain couples TRBV7-8 to TRBJ2-4; 10 bases agree with TRBD2. Germline CDR1 is SGHVS and CDR2 is FQNEAQ. The CDR3 spans 16 residues.

CDR3 region: CASSRYNEQFF. The CDR3, as DNA: TGTGCCAGCAGCCGTTACAATGAGCAGTTCTTC. The V gene is TRBV6-5, the J gene TRBJ2-1, with no clear D. Trimming shortened V by 6 bases and J by 4 bases, and 4 bases separated the two germline ends. Germline V lookup: CDR1 MNHEY, CDR2 SVGAGI. This CDR3 has 11 residues.

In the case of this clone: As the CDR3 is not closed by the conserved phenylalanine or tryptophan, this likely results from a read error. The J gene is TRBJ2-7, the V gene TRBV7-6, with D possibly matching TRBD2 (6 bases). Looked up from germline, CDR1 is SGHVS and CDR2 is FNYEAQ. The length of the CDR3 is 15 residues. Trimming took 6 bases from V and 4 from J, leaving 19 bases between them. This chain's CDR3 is CASSRETSMRYEQYL. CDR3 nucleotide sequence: TGTGCCAGCAGTCGAGAGACTAGTATGAGGTACGAGCAGTACCTC.

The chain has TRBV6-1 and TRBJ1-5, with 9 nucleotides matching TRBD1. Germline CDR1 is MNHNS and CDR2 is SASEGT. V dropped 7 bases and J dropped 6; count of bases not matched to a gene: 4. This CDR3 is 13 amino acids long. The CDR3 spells CASTRDRVQPQHF. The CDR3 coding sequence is TGTGCCAGCACCAGGGACAGGGTTCAGCCCCAGCATTTT.

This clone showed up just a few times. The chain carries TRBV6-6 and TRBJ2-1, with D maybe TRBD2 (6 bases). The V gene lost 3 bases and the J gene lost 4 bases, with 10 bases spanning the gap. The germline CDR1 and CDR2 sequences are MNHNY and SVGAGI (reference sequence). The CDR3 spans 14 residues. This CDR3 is CASSYVGGYNEQFF. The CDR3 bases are TGTGCCAGCAGTTATGTCGGGGGTTACAATGAGCAGTTCTTC.

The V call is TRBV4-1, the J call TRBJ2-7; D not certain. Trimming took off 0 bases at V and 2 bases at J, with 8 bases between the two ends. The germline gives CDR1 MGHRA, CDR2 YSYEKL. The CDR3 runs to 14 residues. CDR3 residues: CASSQDYLAYEQYF. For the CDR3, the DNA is TGCGCCAGCAGCCAAGACTACCTGGCCTACGAGCAGTACTTC.

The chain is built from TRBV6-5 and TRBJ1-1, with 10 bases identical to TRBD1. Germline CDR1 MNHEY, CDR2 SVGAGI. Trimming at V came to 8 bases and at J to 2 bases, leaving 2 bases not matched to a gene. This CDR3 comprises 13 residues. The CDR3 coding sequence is TGTGCCAGCGGGGACAGGGGAAACACTGAAGCTTTCTTT. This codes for CASGDRGNTEAFF.